Presented here are 29 T cell receptor beta chains from one specimen sequenced in a study of T cells in tuberculosis. Sequencing was performed with immunoSEQ multiplex PCR; in TCRdb, only in-frame clones are kept and a portion is missing. The sample comprises tens of thousands of clones, roughly nine tenths of which are singletons, and 15% to 20% rests with the top ten. Sequencing was performed on PBMCs. These receptors came from a donor aged 10 to 29 with latent tuberculosis or without tuberculosis infection. Some clones in this sample may be carry-over from other donors' samples.

V is TRBV25-1 and J is TRBJ2-3, with 12 bases aligning to TRBD2. V lost 3 bases and J lost 6; bases outside the gene matches: 10. The CDR3 covers 17 residues. Germline CDR1 is MGHDK and CDR2 is SYGVNS. The CDR3 DNA follows: TGTGCCAGCAGTGAGGGGCTGACTAGCGGGAGATCGGATACGCAGTATTTT. Protein: CASSEGLTSGRSDTQYF.

This clone was picked up one time. The rearrangement uses TRBV10-1 and TRBJ2-1; 12 nucleotides line up with TRBD2. Germline V gene data show CDR1 as WNHNN and CDR2 as SYGVQD (reference sequence). Trimming cost V 0 bases and J 0 bases; bases outside gene matches: 9. CDR3 length: 20 amino acids. CDR3 sequence (DNA): TGCGCCAGCAGTGAGTCGGCCCTAGCGGGGGGGGGCAGCTCCTACAATGAGCAGTTCTTC. This gives the protein CASSESALAGGGSSYNEQFF.

The chain couples TRBV2 to TRBJ2-1; TRBD1 matches 11 bases. Trimming took 6 bases from V and 0 from J; bases not matched to a gene: 13. The CDR3 spans 19 residues. In germline, CDR1 is SNHLY, CDR2 FYNNEI. The CDR3 here is CASSSPGQGVYSSYNEQFF. The CDR3 nucleotides read TGTGCCAGCAGCTCACCGGGACAGGGGGTCTACAGCTCCTACAATGAGCAGTTCTTC.

The chain recombines TRBV7-8 with TRBJ1-5, with TRBD1 matching over 9 bases. J gave up 2 bases and V 3 bases, and 2 bases lay outside the gene matches. CDR3 size: 15 residues. CDR1 is SGHVS, CDR2 FQNEAQ, per germline. The CDR3 protein is CASSFDRGGNQPQHF. DNA for the CDR3: TGTGCCAGCAGCTTCGACAGGGGGGGCAATCAGCCCCAGCATTTT.

The chain couples TRBV27 to TRBJ2-7; TRBD1 agrees at 9 bases. V trimming: 8 bases; J trimming: 7 bases; junction bases outside the gene matches: 21. This CDR3 contains 17 residues. Per the germline V gene, CDR1 is MNHEY and CDR2 is SMNVEV (reference sequence). The CDR3 spells CASPHPSPGQGLVEQYF. CDR3 in DNA: TGTGCCAGCCCCCACCCCTCACCGGGACAGGGCCTCGTGGAGCAGTACTTC.

The chain is built from TRBV5-5 and TRBJ2-3; weak D call: TRBD1 (6 bases). The CDR3 loop spans 16 amino acids. Germline V gene lookup returns CDR1 SGHKS and CDR2 YYEKEE (reference sequence). V was trimmed by 3 bases and J by 4 bases, leaving 18 bases between them. The chain's CDR3 is CASSSQTGPRADTQYF. CDR3 nucleotides: TGTGCCAGCAGCTCCCAGACAGGTCCTAGGGCAGATACGCAGTATTTT.

The V gene is TRBV2, the J gene TRBJ1-5; D is undetermined. Germline CDR1 reads SNHLY; CDR2 reads FYNNEI. Trimming stripped 0 bases from V and 0 bases from J, with 12 bases between. The CDR3 contains 17 residues. The CDR3 loop reads CASSEARGTYSNQPQHF. CDR3 in DNA: TGTGCCAGCAGTGAAGCGCGGGGAACCTATAGCAATCAGCCCCAGCATTTT.

The chain couples TRBV27 to TRBJ1-2, with 8 bases fitting TRBD1. The J segment lost 3 bases and the V segment lost 5 bases, leaving 11 bases of the junction unmatched. The germline V gene has CDR1 MNHEY and CDR2 SMNVEV (reference sequence). CDR3 size: 16 residues. CDR3 DNA: TGTGCCAGCAGTCTACTAAGGACAGGGAGGGACTATGGCTACACCTTC. Protein: CASSLLRTGRDYGYTF.

This clone was counted between two and nine times. The chain joins TRBV7-9 to TRBJ1-1; maybe TRBD1 (6 bases). The germline CDR1 and CDR2 sequences are SEHNR and FQNEAQ (reference sequence). With 5 bases removed from V and 8 bases from J, the gap between germline ends came to 15 bases. The CDR3 is 13 residues long. This CDR3 reads CASSHGGPGEAFF. The DNA for the CDR3 is TGTGCCAGCAGCCACGGGGGGCCCGGAGAAGCTTTCTTT. Full variable domain (rest looked up from reference TRBV7-9 and TRBJ1-1): DTGVSQNPRHKITKRGQNVTFRCDPISEHNRLYWYRQTLGQGPEFLTYFQNEAQLEKSRLLSDRFSAERPKGSFSTLEIQRTEQGDSAMYLCASSHGGPGEAFFGQGTRLTVV.

The chain joins TRBV11-3 to TRBJ2-3; 9 nucleotides align to TRBD1. The CDR3 runs to 15 residues. Germline values: CDR1 SGHNT, CDR2 YENEEA. V shed 7 bases, J shed 8 bases, and the junction held 13 bases outside the gene matches. The CDR3 region is CASTTGGAGKGTQYF. As DNA, the CDR3 is TGTGCCAGCACCACAGGGGGCGCGGGGAAGGGTACGCAGTATTTT.

This chain connects TRBV11-3 to TRBJ2-1, with 7 bases identical to TRBD2. Germline CDR1 SGHNT, CDR2 YENEEA. The CDR3 spans 17 residues. The V gene end was trimmed by 5 bases and the J gene end by 5 bases; junction bases not matched to a gene: 15. DNA for the CDR3: TGTGCCAGCAGCCCCGGACTCGCGGGAGTACGGAACAATGAGCAGTTCTTC. Protein: CASSPGLAGVRNNEQFF.

The genes are TRBV14 and TRBJ2-2; 9 bases align to TRBD1. J lost 8 bases, V lost 6 bases, and 4 bases had no gene match. CDR3 length: 13 residues. The germline V gene encodes CDR1 SGHDN and CDR2 FVKESK. The CDR3 nucleotides read TGTGCCAGCAGAGGGACAGGGCGTGGGGAGCTGTTTTTT. It is translated as CASRGTGRGELFF.

The chain has TRBV11-1 and TRBJ1-1, with D possibly being TRBD1 (5 bases). The CDR3 runs 15 residues. Trimming took off 4 bases at V and 5 bases at J, with 17 bases between the two ends. Germline V lookup: CDR1 SGHAT, CDR2 FQDESV (reference sequence). The CDR3 region has the DNA TGTGCCAGCAGCTCACTGGACAAGGGAGGGACTGAAGCTTTCTTT. It specifies CASSSLDKGGTEAFF.

This chain links TRBV7-6 with TRBJ2-7; TRBD2 is a possible D gene (5 bases). V lost 5 bases, J lost 0 bases, and 17 bases lay in between. This CDR3 is built from 16 residues. Germline loops: CDR1 SGHVS, CDR2 FNYEAQ. CDR3 residues: CASSPGRRGSSYEQYF. CDR3 coding DNA: TGTGCCAGCAGCCCGGGCCGCCGGGGAAGCTCCTACGAGCAGTACTTC.

The J gene is TRBJ2-2, the V gene TRBV7-9; 9 nucleotides line up with TRBD2. The CDR3 covers 19 residues. Trimming at V came to 0 bases and at J to 5 bases, leaving 13 bases not matched to a gene. CDR1 is SEHNR and CDR2 is FQNEAQ in the germline V gene (reference sequence). CDR3 sequence (DNA): TGTGCCAGCAGCTTAGCCTTAACAGCGGGGGGAAGGCCGACCGGGGAGCTGTTTTTT. Translating gives CASSLALTAGGRPTGELFF. Full variable domain (rest looked up from reference TRBV7-9 and TRBJ2-2): DTGVSQNPRHKITKRGQNVTFRCDPISEHNRLYWYRQTLGQGPEFLTYFQNEAQLEKSRLLSDRFSAERPKGSFSTLEIQRTEQGDSAMYLCASSLALTAGGRPTGELFFGEGSRLTVL.

This clone has a single count. CDR3 nucleotide sequence: TGCGCCAGCAGCTTAAACAGGGGGGACTATGACTCCTACGAGCAGTACTTC. This gives the protein CASSLNRGDYDSYEQYF. This rearrangement joins TRBV5-1 to TRBJ2-7, with D possibly TRBD1 on 8 matching bases. Germline values: CDR1 SGHRS, CDR2 YFSETQ. The CDR3 runs 17 residues. Trimming left V 2 bases short and J 0 bases short, with 18 bases between.

The chain joins TRBV7-6 to TRBJ2-5, with TRBD2 matching over 7 bases. This CDR3 is built from 17 residues. Germline CDR1 is SGHVS and CDR2 is FNYEAQ. The J segment lost 7 bases and the V segment lost 5 bases, leaving 19 bases of the junction unmatched. The DNA for the CDR3 is TGTGCCAGCAGCATCACGGGACTATTGGGGCCTCGGGGGACCCAGTACTTC. It yields the protein CASSITGLLGPRGTQYF.

The chain uses TRBV25-1 and TRBJ1-4; D unresolved. This CDR3 contains 15 residues. With 4 bases removed from V and 7 bases from J, the gap between germline ends came to 16 bases. Germline lookup yields CDR1 MGHDK and CDR2 SYGVNS. The CDR3 bases are TGTGCCAGCAGTGGTAAATGGGCTGGAGGTGAAAAACTGTTTTTT. Translating gives CASSGKWAGGEKLFF.

This chain uses TRBV10-2 with TRBJ2-1; 11 bases line up with TRBD2. The CDR3 length is 15 residues. With 4 bases clipped from V and 2 bases from J, the junction kept 1 base outside the gene matches. The germline V gene has CDR1 WSHSY and CDR2 SAAADI. The CDR3 nucleotides are TGCGCCAGCAGTGGACTAGCGGGGACCTACAATGAGCAGTTCTTC. The encoded protein is CASSGLAGTYNEQFF.

The chain carries TRBV5-6 and TRBJ2-3; D may be TRBD2 (5 bases). The V gene's germline CDR1 is SGHDT and CDR2 YYEEEE. V lost 0 bases, J lost 3 bases, and 8 bases lay in between. The CDR3 loop spans 14 amino acids. The CDR3: CASSLERRTDTQYF. In DNA form, the CDR3 reads TGTGCCAGCAGCTTGGAAAGGAGGACAGATACGCAGTATTTT. The whole variable domain, remainder taken from reference TRBV5-6 and TRBJ2-3, is DAGVTQSPTHLIKTRGQQVTLRCSPKSGHDTVSWYQQALGQGPQFIFQYYEEEERQRGNFPDRFSGHQFPNYSSELNVNALLLGDSALYLCASSLERRTDTQYFGPGTRLTVL.

This clone was detected a few times. The chain has TRBV19 and TRBJ2-7, with 11 bases aligning to TRBD2. There are 15 residues in the CDR3. Trimming removed 6 bases from V and 2 bases from J; junction bases left unmatched: 6. CDR1 and CDR2 (germline): LNHDA, SQIVND (reference sequence). The DNA of the CDR3 is TGTGCCAGTAGCAAAGGGACTAGCGGAGCCTACGAGCAGTACTTC. Amino acid sequence: CASSKGTSGAYEQYF.

This clone was observed once. CDR3 sequence: CASSSLVNQPQHF. Written as DNA, the CDR3 is TGTGCCAGCAGCTCCCTAGTGAATCAGCCCCAGCATTTT. The rearrangement uses TRBV11-2 and TRBJ1-5; D call uncertain. V dropped 4 bases and J dropped 4 bases, with 8 bases sitting between them. CDR1 is SGHAT, CDR2 FQNNGV, per germline. CDR3 length: 13 residues.

The chain employs TRBV30 and TRBJ1-1; 12 nucleotides align to TRBD1. The germline gives CDR1 GTSNPN, CDR2 SVGIG (reference sequence). With 5 bases clipped from V and 5 bases from J, the junction kept 21 bases outside the gene matches. The length of the CDR3 is 19 residues. The CDR3 coding sequence is TGTGCCTGGGCATCCGGGACAGGGGGCGAGGTTGGGGTAAGGACTGAAGCTTTCTTT. This codes for CAWASGTGGEVGVRTEAFF.

V and J are TRBV2 and TRBJ1-5; unclear D gene. V lost 1 base and J lost 4, with 14 bases in between. CDR1 SNHLY and CDR2 FYNNEI come from the germline V gene. This CDR3 contains 16 residues. The CDR3 reads CASSEVELQINQPQHF. The CDR3 DNA reads as TGTGCCAGCAGTGAAGTAGAGTTACAGATTAATCAGCCCCAGCATTTT.

The chain is built from TRBV6-6 and TRBJ2-3; the match to TRBD1 covers 9 bases. CDR1 is MNHNY, CDR2 SVGAGI, per germline (reference sequence). The CDR3 is 15 amino acids. V lost 6 bases to trimming and J lost 2 bases; unmatched junction nucleotides: 6. The CDR3, as DNA: TGTGCCAGCAGCTTGACAGGGGGTAACACAGATACGCAGTATTTT. Protein sequence: CASSLTGGNTDTQYF.

CDR3 nucleotide sequence: TGTGCCAGCAGCTTGGGACTTAACACCGGGGAGCTGTTTTTT. It specifies CASSLGLNTGELFF. This chain connects TRBV7-6 to TRBJ2-2, with D maybe TRBD2 (6 bases). V was trimmed by 3 bases and J by 2 bases, leaving 7 bases between them. The CDR3 consists of 14 residues. Germline V CDR1 and CDR2: SGHVS, FNYEAQ. Filled out from reference TRBV7-6 and TRBJ2-2, the complete variable domain reads GAGVSQSPRYKVTKRGQDVALRCDPISGHVSLYWYRQALGQGPEFLTYFNYEAQQDKSGLPNDRFSAERPEGSISTLTIQRTEQRDSAMYRCASSLGLNTGELFFGEGSRLTVL.

The chain links TRBV7-2 to TRBJ1-5; a possible D gene is TRBD1 (5 bases). Between the trimmed V and J ends, which lost 5 bases and 0 bases, there was a span of 14 bases. Germline CDR1 SGHTA, CDR2 FQGNSA. CDR3 size: 16 residues. CDR3 bases: TGTGCCAGCAGCCAGGGAACAGGCTATAGCAATCAGCCCCAGCATTTT. This encodes CASSQGTGYSNQPQHF.

The V call is TRBV5-1, the J call TRBJ2-7, with 9 bases matching TRBD2. In germline, CDR1 is SGHRS, CDR2 YFSETQ. With 4 bases clipped from V and 0 bases from J, the junction kept 8 bases outside the gene matches. This CDR3 spans 16 amino acids. CDR3 in amino acids: CASSRRIAGASYEQYF. Written as DNA, the CDR3 is TGCGCCAGCAGCCGGAGGATAGCGGGGGCCTCCTACGAGCAGTACTTC.

This chain uses TRBV11-2 with TRBJ2-7; 11 bases map to TRBD2. This CDR3 is 15 amino acids long. Trimming cost V 0 bases and J 2 bases; bases outside gene matches: 0. CDR1 is SGHAT and CDR2 is FQNNGV in the germline V gene. CDR3 DNA: TGTGCCAGCAGCTTAGATAGCGGGGGGGCCTACGAGCAGTACTTC. Translating it yields CASSLDSGGAYEQYF.